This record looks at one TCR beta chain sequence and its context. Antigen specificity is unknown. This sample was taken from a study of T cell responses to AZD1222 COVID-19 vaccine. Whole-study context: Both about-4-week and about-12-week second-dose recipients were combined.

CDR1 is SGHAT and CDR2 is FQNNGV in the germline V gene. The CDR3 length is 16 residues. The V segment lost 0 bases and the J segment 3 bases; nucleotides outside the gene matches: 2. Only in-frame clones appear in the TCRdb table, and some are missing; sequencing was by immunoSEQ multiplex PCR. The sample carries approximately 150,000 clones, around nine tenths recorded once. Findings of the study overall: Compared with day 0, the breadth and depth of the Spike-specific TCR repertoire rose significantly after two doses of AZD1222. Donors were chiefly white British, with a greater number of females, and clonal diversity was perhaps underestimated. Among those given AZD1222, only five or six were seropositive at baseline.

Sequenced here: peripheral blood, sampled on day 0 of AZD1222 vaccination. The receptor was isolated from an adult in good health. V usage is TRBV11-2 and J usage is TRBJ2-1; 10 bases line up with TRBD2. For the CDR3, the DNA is TGTGCCAGCAGCTTAGAGCTAGCGGGAGACTACAATGAGCAGTTCTTC. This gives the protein CASSLELAGDYNEQFF.